This T cell receptor beta chain came from a study of circulating CD8 cells and anti-PD-1 response in melanoma. Study-wide results and caveats: Some patients were treatment-naive; others were previously treated.

Four subsets defined by PD-1 and/or TIGIT were sorted from live CD3+CD8+TCRalphabeta+ cells. This CDR3 region has 16 residues. Germline V gives CDR1 SQVTM, CDR2 ANQGSEA. V dropped 1 base and J dropped 2 bases, with 18 bases sitting between them. The QIAseq Immune Repertoire TCR panel built the libraries from approximately 15 ng of total RNA. From the reads, TCRdb called clonotypes with MiXCR, one entry per CDR3 protein. The table has about 250 distinct CDR3 sequences, almost 8.5% seen once. By proportion, this clonotype is large. Its antigen is not known. The rearrangement joins TRBV29-1 to TRBJ2-7; possibly TRBD1 or TRBD2 for D (5 bases each). The source is a human donor with melanoma. Here the sequenced sample was CD8+ T cells from PBMCs, taken at baseline or after one month of anti-PD-1 therapy (not recorded which). This chain's CDR3 is CSVEGRDPLGAYEQYF. For the CDR3, the DNA is TGCAGCGTTGAAGGTCGGGACCCCTTAGGGGCCTACGAGCAGTACTTC.